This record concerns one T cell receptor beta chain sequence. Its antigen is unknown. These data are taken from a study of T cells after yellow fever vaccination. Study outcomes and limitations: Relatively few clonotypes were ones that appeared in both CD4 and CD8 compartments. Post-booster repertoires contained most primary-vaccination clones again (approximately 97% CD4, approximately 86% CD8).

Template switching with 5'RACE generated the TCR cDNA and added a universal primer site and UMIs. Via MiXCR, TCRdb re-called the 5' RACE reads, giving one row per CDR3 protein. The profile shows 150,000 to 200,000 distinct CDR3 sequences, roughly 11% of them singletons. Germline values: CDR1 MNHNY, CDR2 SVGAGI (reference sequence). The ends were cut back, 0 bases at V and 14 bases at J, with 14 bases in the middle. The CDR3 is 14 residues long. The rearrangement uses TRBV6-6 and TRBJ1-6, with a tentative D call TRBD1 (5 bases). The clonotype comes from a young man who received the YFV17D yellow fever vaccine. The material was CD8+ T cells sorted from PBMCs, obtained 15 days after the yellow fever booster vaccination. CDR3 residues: CASSYSIGAVALHF. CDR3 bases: TGTGCCAGCAGTTACTCGATTGGGGCGGTGGCCCTCCACTTT.